This TCR beta chain was identified in a study of cytomegalovirus exposure and HLA in healthy donors. PCR amplification relied on 60 Vbeta primers (plus 13 Jbeta primers). Libraries were prepared by immunoSEQ multiplex PCR; TCRdb keeps only in-frame clonotypes and omits some of them. This sample yields over 95,000 clones, of which approximately 80% are seen a single time; roughly 2.6% belongs to the top ten. Sample: PBMCs. The receptor was derived from a woman aged 18 to 35 in good health and CMV-seronegative.

CDR3 region: CASSLAGTPSTDTQYF. The CDR3 region has the DNA TGCGCCAGCAGCTTGGCCGGGACTCCTAGCACAGATACGCAGTATTTT. The gene calls are TRBV5-1 and TRBJ2-3; tentative D call: TRBD2 (6 bases). V lost 0 bases and J 0 bases, leaving 11 bases between the germline ends. The CDR3 sequence is 16 residues long. Looked up from germline, CDR1 is SGHRS and CDR2 is YFSETQ.